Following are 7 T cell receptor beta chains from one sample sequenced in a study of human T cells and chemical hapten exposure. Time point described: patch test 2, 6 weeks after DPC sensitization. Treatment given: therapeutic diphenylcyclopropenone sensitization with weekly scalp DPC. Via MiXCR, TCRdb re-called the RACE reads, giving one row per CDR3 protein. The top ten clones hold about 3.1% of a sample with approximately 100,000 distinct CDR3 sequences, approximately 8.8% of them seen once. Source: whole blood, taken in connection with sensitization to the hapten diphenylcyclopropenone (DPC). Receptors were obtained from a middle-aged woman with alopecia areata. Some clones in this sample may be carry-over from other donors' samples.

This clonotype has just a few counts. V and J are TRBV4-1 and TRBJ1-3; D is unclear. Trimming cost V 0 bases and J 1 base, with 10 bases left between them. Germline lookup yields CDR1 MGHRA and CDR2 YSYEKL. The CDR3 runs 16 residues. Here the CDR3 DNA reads TGCGCCAGCAGCCAAGATTGGAGGAATTCTGGAAACACCATATATTTT. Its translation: CASSQDWRNSGNTIYF.

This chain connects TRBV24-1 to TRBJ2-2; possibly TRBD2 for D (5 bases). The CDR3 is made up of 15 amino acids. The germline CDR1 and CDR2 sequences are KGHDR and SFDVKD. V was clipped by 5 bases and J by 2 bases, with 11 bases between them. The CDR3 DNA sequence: TGTGCCACCAGTGGAGAGGGCATTAACACCGGGGAGCTGTTTTTT. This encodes CATSGEGINTGELFF.

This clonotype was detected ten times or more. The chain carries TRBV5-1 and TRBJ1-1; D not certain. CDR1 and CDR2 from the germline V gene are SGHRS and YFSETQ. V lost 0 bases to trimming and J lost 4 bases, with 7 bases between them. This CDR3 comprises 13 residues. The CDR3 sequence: CASSLGGFTEAFF. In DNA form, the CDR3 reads TGCGCCAGCAGCTTGGGCGGGTTCACTGAAGCTTTCTTT.

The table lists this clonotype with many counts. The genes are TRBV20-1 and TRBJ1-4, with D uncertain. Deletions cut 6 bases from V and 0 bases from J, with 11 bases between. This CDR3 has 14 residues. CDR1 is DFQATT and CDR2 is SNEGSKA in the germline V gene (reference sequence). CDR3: CSAGDTATNEKLFF. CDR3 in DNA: TGCAGTGCCGGAGACACTGCAACTAATGAAAAACTGTTTTTT.

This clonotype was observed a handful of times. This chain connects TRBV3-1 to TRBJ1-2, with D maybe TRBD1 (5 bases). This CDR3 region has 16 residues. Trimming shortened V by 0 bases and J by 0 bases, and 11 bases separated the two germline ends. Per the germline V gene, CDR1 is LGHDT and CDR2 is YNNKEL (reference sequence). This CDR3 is CASSQDRRGPNYGYTF. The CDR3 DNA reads TGTGCCAGCAGCCAAGATAGGAGGGGTCCTAACTATGGCTACACCTTC.

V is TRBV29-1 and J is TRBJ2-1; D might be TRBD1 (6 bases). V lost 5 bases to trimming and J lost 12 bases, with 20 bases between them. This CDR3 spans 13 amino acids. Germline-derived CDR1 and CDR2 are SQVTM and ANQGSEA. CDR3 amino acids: CSVLRTVGAGQFF. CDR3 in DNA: TGCAGCGTTCTGAGGACAGTCGGAGCAGGGCAGTTCTTC.

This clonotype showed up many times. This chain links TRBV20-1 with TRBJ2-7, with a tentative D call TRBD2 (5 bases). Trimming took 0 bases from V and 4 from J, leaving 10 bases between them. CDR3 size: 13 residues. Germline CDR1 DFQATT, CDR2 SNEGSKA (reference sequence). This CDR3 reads CSARDFGVYEQYF. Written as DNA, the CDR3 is TGCAGTGCTAGAGATTTCGGGGTGTACGAGCAGTACTTC.